These 28 T cell receptor beta chains came from one sample sequenced in a study of OX40 agonist ivuxolimab in advanced cancers. The library was obtained by the immunoSEQ multiplex PCR assay. Here the immuneACCESS table is served through TCRdb, limited to in-frame sequences with V and J called. Missing clones are a known gap in these copies; in checked studies unresolved V genes cover under half, and the rest lacks a known reason. A total of 60,000 to 100,000 clones appear in this sample, approximately 92% of them only once. 0.45% to 0.65% of the sample is held by the ten biggest clonotypes. Source: CD4+ or CD8+ T cells sorted from blood, taken in a trial of the OX40 agonist ivuxolimab. The receptor set was obtained from an adult with an advanced solid tumor such as melanoma, head and neck, liver or kidney cancer.

V is TRBV6-4 and J is TRBJ2-1; tentatively, D is TRBD2 (6 bases). CDR3 size: 17 residues. Trimming left V 3 bases short and J 0 bases short, with 15 bases between. Germline V gives CDR1 MRHNA, CDR2 SNTAGT. This CDR3 reads CASSDQPLASSYNEQFF. The CDR3 DNA reads as TGTGCCAGCAGTGATCAGCCTCTAGCGAGCTCCTACAATGAGCAGTTCTTC.

The chain uses TRBV7-3 and TRBJ1-2; 11 bases are a match to TRBD1. The CDR3 totals 14 residues. V was clipped by 4 bases and J by 2 bases; unmatched bases: 0. Per germline, CDR1 SGHTA and CDR2 FQGTGA. In DNA form, the CDR3 reads TGTGCCAGCAGCTGGACAGGGGGCAACTATGGCTACACCTTC. Translating gives CASSWTGGNYGYTF.

J is TRBJ2-1 and V is TRBV5-6, with 10 bases aligning to TRBD2. Germline CDR1 SGHDT, CDR2 YYEEEE. This CDR3 contains 15 residues. V was clipped by 3 bases and J by 7 bases; unmatched bases: 7. The DNA for the CDR3 is TGTGCCAGCAGCTATATTCTAGCGGGAGTAAATGAGCAGTTCTTC. This sequence encodes CASSYILAGVNEQFF.

The chain carries TRBV7-2 and TRBJ2-6, with 8 bases that match TRBD1. V dropped 5 bases and J dropped 12; count of bases not matched to a gene: 12. CDR1 is SGHTA and CDR2 is FQGNSA in the germline V gene. This CDR3 region has 15 residues. DNA for the CDR3: TGTGCCAGCAGCACCGCCGGGACAGGCCCCGCCGTCCTGACTTTC. It yields the protein CASSTAGTGPAVLTF.

About this clone: One end of the junction does not line up with germline, which may come from a read error. This chain connects TRBV7-7 to TRBJ2-1, with TRBD2 matching over 7 bases. In germline, CDR1 is SSHAT, CDR2 FNYEAQ (reference sequence). This CDR3 contains 15 residues. The chain's CDR3 is CASSLIAGSYNEQFF. In nucleotides, the CDR3 is TGTGCTAGCAGCTTAATAGCGGGCTCCTACAATGAGCAGTTCTTC. Based on the CDR3 plus reference TRBV7-7 and TRBJ2-1, the full variable domain is GAGVSQSPRYKVTKRGQDVTLRCDPISSHATLYWYQQALGQGPEFLTYFNYEAQPDKSGLPSDRFSAERPEGSISTLTIQRTEQRDSAMYRCASSLIAGSYNEQFFGPGTRLTVL.

The chain recombines TRBV30 with TRBJ1-5, with TRBD1 identical over 9 bases. Trimming cost V 6 bases and J 0 bases; bases outside gene matches: 3. The CDR3 contains 14 residues. Germline V gene data show CDR1 as GTSNPN and CDR2 as SVGIG (reference sequence). The CDR3 region is CACTTGGSNQPQHF. The CDR3 coding sequence is TGTGCCTGTACGACAGGGGGTAGCAATCAGCCCCAGCATTTT.

This clone showed up just once. The chain uses TRBV5-1 and TRBJ2-4; D call uncertain. Trimming stripped 2 bases from V and 8 bases from J, with 14 bases between. The CDR3 extends over 14 amino acids. Per germline, CDR1 SGHRS and CDR2 YFSETQ. Here the CDR3 reads CASSLRPRDDIQYF. Written as DNA, the CDR3 is TGCGCCAGCAGCTTACGACCCCGAGACGACATTCAGTACTTC. Filled out from reference TRBV5-1 and TRBJ2-4, the complete variable domain reads KAGVTQTPRYLIKTRGQQVTLSCSPISGHRSVSWYQQTPGQGLQFLFEYFSETQRNKGNFPGRFSGRQFSNSRSEMNVSTLELGDSALYLCASSLRPRDDIQYFGAGTRLSVL.

This chain connects TRBV18 to TRBJ2-1; a possible D gene is TRBD2 (5 bases). V was pared by 4 bases and J by 6 bases, with 16 bases between. Germline V gives CDR1 KGHSH, CDR2 LQKENI. The CDR3 loop spans 15 amino acids. Here the CDR3 DNA reads TGTGCCAGCTCACGGCCAGAAGGACTCCTCAATGAGCAGTTCTTC. Translating gives CASSRPEGLLNEQFF. The variable domain in full, completed from reference TRBV18 and TRBJ2-1, reads NAGVMQNPRHLVRRRGQEARLRCSPMKGHSHVYWYRQLPEEGLKFMVYLQKENIIDESGMPKERFSAEFPKEGPSILRIQQVVRGDSAAYFCASSRPEGLLNEQFFGPGTRLTVL.

The chain links TRBV25-1 to TRBJ1-3, with TRBD1 matching 7 bases. V gave up 4 bases and J gave up 0 bases; unmatched junction bases: 3. The CDR3 has 15 residues. The germline gives CDR1 MGHDK, CDR2 SYGVNS. The CDR3 nucleotides read TGTGCCAGCAGTGCAACAGGGGTCTCTGGAAACACCATATATTTT. Protein sequence: CASSATGVSGNTIYF.

The chain links TRBV6-4 to TRBJ2-7; 10 bases map to TRBD1. CDR3 length: 16 amino acids. The V gene end was trimmed by 0 bases and the J gene end by 5 bases; junction bases not matched to a gene: 7. Germline CDR1 MRHNA, CDR2 SNTAGT. DNA for the CDR3: TGTGCCAGCAGTGACTCGAGACAGGGGGCATGCCACGAGCAGTACTTC. Protein sequence: CASSDSRQGACHEQYF.

The chain links TRBV7-2 to TRBJ2-5; D is unresolved. V dropped 1 base and J dropped 2 bases, with 11 bases sitting between them. This CDR3 comprises 15 residues. Germline CDR1 reads SGHTA; CDR2 reads FQGNSA. The CDR3 nucleotides are TGTGCCAGCAGCTTAGTTTATCCCCCGCAAGAGACCCAGTACTTC. Translation: CASSLVYPPQETQYF.

CDR3 amino acids: CASSPELGVGTNSPLHF. The CDR3 DNA sequence: TGTGCCAGCAGCCCGGAGCTAGGGGTCGGGACCAATTCACCCCTCCACTTT. J is TRBJ1-6 and V is TRBV11-2, with a tentative D call TRBD1 (5 bases). This CDR3 is 17 amino acids long. CDR1 and CDR2 from the germline V gene are SGHAT and FQNNGV. The germline V and J ends were trimmed by 5 bases and 7 bases, with 21 bases remaining between them.

V gene TRBV5-4 combines with J gene TRBJ2-7; D possibly corresponds to TRBD2 (5 bases). The CDR3 is made up of 12 amino acids. V dropped 6 bases and J dropped 0 bases, with 7 bases sitting between them. Germline V CDR1 and CDR2: SGHNT, YYREEE (reference sequence). CDR3 region: CASNGNSYEQYF. CDR3 DNA sequence: TGTGCCAGCAACGGGAACTCCTACGAGCAGTACTTC.

The chain couples TRBV4-1 to TRBJ2-2; 7 nucleotides match TRBD2. CDR1 is MGHRA and CDR2 is YSYEKL in the germline V gene. V gave up 2 bases and J gave up 4 bases; unmatched junction bases: 4. CDR3 size: 15 residues. CDR3 sequence (DNA): TGCGCCAGCAGCCAACCACTAGCGCCCACCGGGGAGCTGTTTTTT. Its protein is CASSQPLAPTGELFF.

The chain is built from TRBV27 and TRBJ2-2, with D possibly TRBD2 on 5 matching bases. The CDR3 length is 14 residues. Germline V CDR1 and CDR2: MNHEY, SMNVEV (reference sequence). V lost 6 bases to trimming and J lost 1 base, with 9 bases between them. CDR3: CASRRLQNTGELFF. The CDR3 DNA sequence: TGTGCCAGCAGACGACTACAGAACACCGGGGAGCTGTTTTTT.

The chain is built from TRBV19 and TRBJ2-1, with D perhaps TRBD2 (6 bases). Deletions cut 1 base from V and 0 bases from J, with 16 bases between. Germline lookup yields CDR1 LNHDA and CDR2 SQIVND (reference sequence). The CDR3 has 18 amino acids. The CDR3 here is CASSIGRGIRSSYNEQFF. The DNA of the CDR3 is TGTGCCAGTAGTATAGGCCGCGGGATACGGAGCTCCTACAATGAGCAGTTCTTC.

Only one count was recorded for this clone. V and J are TRBV5-4 and TRBJ1-1; 7 positions agree with TRBD1. This CDR3 has 15 amino acids. The germline V gene has CDR1 SGHNT and CDR2 YYREEE (reference sequence). The J segment lost 5 bases and the V segment lost 7 bases, leaving 14 bases of the junction unmatched. CDR3 sequence reads: CASRRDSARGTEAFF. CDR3 DNA sequence: TGTGCCAGCCGCCGGGACAGCGCGAGAGGGACTGAAGCTTTCTTT.

The J gene is TRBJ2-1, the V gene TRBV18; 8 bases are a match to TRBD2. The CDR3 is 13 amino acids. The germline V gene has CDR1 KGHSH and CDR2 LQKENI. Losses at the gene ends were 8 bases for V and 8 bases for J; bases not matched to a gene: 8. The chain's CDR3 is CASVGLAFDEQFF. In DNA, the CDR3 is TGTGCCAGCGTCGGACTAGCATTCGATGAGCAGTTCTTC.

The chain combines TRBV11-2 with TRBJ2-1; the D gene is possibly TRBD2 (5 bases). This CDR3 has 14 amino acids. The V end was cut by 0 bases, the J end by 9 bases, with 12 bases between. CDR1 and CDR2 (germline): SGHAT, FQNNGV. CDR3 DNA sequence: TGTGCCAGCAGCTTAGATCAGTTCCGGGGTGAGCAGTTCTTC. Its protein is CASSLDQFRGEQFF.

This chain connects TRBV11-3 to TRBJ1-1, with TRBD1 as a possible D gene (5 bases). Trimming stripped 2 bases from V and 5 bases from J, with 21 bases between. The CDR3 is 17 residues long. Germline V gene lookup returns CDR1 SGHNT and CDR2 YENEEA. The CDR3 DNA sequence: TGTGCCAGCAGCTTACCGACTCCGAGGACAACGGGTACTGAAGCTTTCTTT. This sequence encodes CASSLPTPRTTGTEAFF.

This rearrangement joins TRBV7-9 to TRBJ1-1, with a possible D match to TRBD1 (6 bases). CDR1 is SEHNR, CDR2 FQNEAQ, per germline (reference sequence). Trimming took off 7 bases at V and 2 bases at J, with 14 bases between the two ends. This CDR3 has 14 amino acids. For the CDR3, the DNA is TGTGCCAGCAACCCGGGACACCTTAACACTGAAGCTTTCTTT. It specifies CASNPGHLNTEAFF. The full variable domain, with the rest looked up from reference TRBV7-9 and TRBJ1-1, is DTGVSQNPRHKITKRGQNVTFRCDPISEHNRLYWYRQTLGQGPEFLTYFQNEAQLEKSRLLSDRFSAERPKGSFSTLEIQRTEQGDSAMYLCASNPGHLNTEAFFGQGTRLTVV.

The count of this clone is one. V and J are TRBV5-1 and TRBJ1-2; 8 nucleotides align to TRBD1. V lost 0 bases to trimming and J lost 6 bases; unmatched junction nucleotides: 7. This CDR3 spans 15 amino acids. Germline V gene sequence: CDR1 SGHRS, CDR2 YFSETQ. CDR3 protein: CASSLGRTGPHGYTF. The DNA of the CDR3 is TGCGCCAGCAGCTTGGGGCGGACAGGGCCCCATGGCTACACCTTC.

The chain links TRBV7-2 to TRBJ2-4, with TRBD1 as a possible D gene (7 bases). Trimming removed 1 base at V and 5 bases at J, with 15 bases between. This CDR3 has 16 amino acids. The germline V gene has CDR1 SGHTA and CDR2 FQGNSA. The CDR3 is CASSLGPRDSQNIQYF. CDR3 in DNA: TGTGCCAGCAGCTTAGGGCCGCGGGACAGTCAAAACATTCAGTACTTC.

The DNA for the CDR3 is TGTGCCAGCAGCTTAGCGCTGGGAACTAATCAGCCCCAGCATTTT. Translating gives CASSLALGTNQPQHF. The rearrangement uses TRBV7-8 and TRBJ1-5, with D unclear. The CDR3 loop spans 15 amino acids. With 0 bases removed from V and 4 bases from J, the gap between germline ends came to 10 bases. Germline values: CDR1 SGHVS, CDR2 FQNEAQ.

The rearrangement uses TRBV19 and TRBJ1-5, with D tentatively TRBD1 (6 bases). CDR3 length: 17 residues. Between the trimmed V and J ends, which lost 7 bases and 0 bases, there was a span of 19 bases. Per germline, CDR1 LNHDA and CDR2 SQIVND (reference sequence). The CDR3 nucleotides read TGTGCCAGTAAGTCGAGGTGGACAGATATTAGCAATCAGCCCCAGCATTTT. Encoded protein: CASKSRWTDISNQPQHF.

This chain uses TRBV10-1 with TRBJ2-5, with 13 positions matching TRBD2. V was pared by 6 bases and J by 2 bases, with 9 bases of the junction left unmatched. The CDR3 consists of 17 residues. Germline loops: CDR1 WNHNN, CDR2 SYGVQD (reference sequence). The CDR3 DNA reads as TGCGCCAGCAGAAAAGCTCGGACTAGCGGGAGACAAGAGACCCAGTACTTC. As protein: CASRKARTSGRQETQYF.

V usage is TRBV6-5 and J usage is TRBJ1-1, with TRBD1 matching over 8 bases. Germline V CDR1 and CDR2: MNHEY, SVGAGI. This CDR3 has 14 residues. The V and J ends lost 4 bases and 5 bases, in that order; junction bases with no gene match: 6. CDR3 residues: CASSFSTGATEAFF. The DNA of the CDR3 is TGTGCCAGCAGTTTCTCGACAGGGGCTACTGAAGCTTTCTTT.

V gene TRBV18 combines with J gene TRBJ1-2; D remains ambiguous. This CDR3 has 14 residues. Germline V gives CDR1 KGHSH, CDR2 LQKENI. V lost 3 bases and J 4 bases, leaving 12 bases between the germline ends. As DNA, the CDR3 is TGTGCCAGCTCACCTACAGCGGAAGGCTATGGCTACACCTTC. The encoded protein is CASSPTAEGYGYTF.